The clone carrying this T cell receptor (beta chain) was seen repeatedly, ten times or more. The antigen remains unidentified. The CDR3 regions of TCR beta were amplified from RNA transcripts. First-round RT-PCR targeting the TCR CDR3 was performed with the HTBI primer set. One entry per CDR3 protein results from TCRdb running MiXCR on the multiplex PCR reads. The sample carries 350,000 or so distinct CDR3 sequences, less than 20% recorded once. The sample belongs to a study of T cells in Graves' hyperthyroidism and ophthalmopathy. Looked up from germline, CDR1 is DFQATT and CDR2 is SNEGSKA (reference sequence). The CDR3 is made up of 14 amino acids. V shed 5 bases, J shed 3 bases, and the junction held 7 bases outside the gene matches. Study-level findings and limits: Most thyroid-expanded clonotypes above 0.001 were also found in blood.

Sequenced material: blood. This sequence originates from a woman aged 40-49 years with Graves' ophthalmopathy. The gene calls are TRBV20-1 and TRBJ1-1, with 9 bases matching TRBD1. CDR3 in DNA: TGCAGTGCTCGGCGGACAGGGGAGTACACTGAAGCTTTCTTT. Amino acids: CSARRTGEYTEAFF.